The present T cell receptor (beta chain) was sequenced within a study of T cell responses to AZD1222 COVID-19 vaccine. Findings and caveats of the study: In the spike-specific TCR repertoire, nearly half reportedly target unmutated variant regions. The study found vaccine-associated CD4 TCRs spanning spike, dominant at 160-218 and 743-854. Baseline serostatus was positive in only six AZD1222 recipients.

Sequencing was performed with immunoSEQ multiplex PCR; in TCRdb, only in-frame clones are kept and a portion is missing. The sample consists of roughly 100,000 clones, less than 95% of them appearing once. The V gene end was trimmed by 4 bases and the J gene end by 3 bases; junction bases not matched to a gene: 10. The CDR3 contains 17 residues. The germline CDR1 and CDR2 sequences are SGHDN and FVKESK. Second-dose intervals of approximately 4 or approximately 12 weeks were pooled. A remark on this clone: What it recognizes is unknown.

This receptor was taken from an adult who received the AZD1222 COVID-19 vaccine. The chain uses TRBV14 and TRBJ2-2; TRBD1 matches at 8 bases. Here the sequenced sample was peripheral blood, taken 28 days after the second AZD1222 dose. CDR3: CASSPPSGTGYTGELFF. DNA of the CDR3: TGTGCCAGCAGCCCCCCGTCCGGGACAGGCTACACCGGGGAGCTGTTTTTT.